This T cell receptor beta chain originates from a study of blood T cell repertoires in COVID-19. Study overall: Sources were T cells, B-cell-depleted T cells, or PBMCs; the material itself was cDNA or gDNA.

Methods used by the authors: Amplification of reference gene primers was used by the study to estimate nucleated cell counts. TCRdb keeps only in-frame clones here, not all; method: immunoSEQ multiplex PCR. V and J calls and clone size are given by that table; D and trimming were obtained from the DNA. The table has some 87,000 clones, 80% to 95% seen once. V dropped 1 base and J dropped 3; count of bases not matched to a gene: 0. The CDR3 spans 12 residues. The V gene's germline CDR1 is GTSNPN and CDR2 SVGIG (reference sequence). This clonotype originated in a woman in her sixties with active COVID-19. The chain carries TRBV30 and TRBJ2-7; 7 bases align to TRBD1. The source material was peripheral blood. This chain's CDR3 is CAWSAGGYEQYF. The CDR3 DNA reads as TGTGCCTGGAGTGCAGGGGGCTACGAGCAGTACTTC.